Following are 7 T cell receptor beta chains from one sample sequenced in a study of blood T cell repertoires in COVID-19. Sequenced by immunoSEQ multiplex PCR; TCRdb stores in-frame clones only, minus some. This sample yields roughly 190,000 clones, of which about 75% are seen a single time; roughly 8.7% belongs to the top ten. Sample: peripheral blood. These receptors were obtained from a woman in her 50s with active or convalescent COVID-19.

The gene calls are TRBV20-1 and TRBJ2-7; possible D gene TRBD2, 6 bases. Trimming removed 3 bases from V and 6 bases from J, with 18 bases in between. CDR1 DFQATT and CDR2 SNEGSKA come from the germline V gene (reference sequence). This CDR3 contains 14 residues. In nucleotides, the CDR3 is TGCAGTGCTAGTTCCATGGGCTGGAGGGGCGAGCAGTACTTC. The encoded protein is CSASSMGWRGEQYF.

This chain connects TRBV4-2 to TRBJ1-5; unclear D gene. The V and J ends lost 0 bases and 6 bases respectively, with 15 bases between them. This CDR3 is built from 16 residues. Germline V gives CDR1 LGHNA, CDR2 YNFKEQ. The CDR3: CASSQEAGMTTQPQHF. CDR3 nucleotide sequence: TGTGCCAGCAGCCAAGAAGCAGGAATGACAACTCAGCCCCAGCATTTT.

The table lists this clone with a count of one. The chain is built from TRBV5-8 and TRBJ2-1; 8 bases map to TRBD1. The V gene end was trimmed by 2 bases and the J gene end by 7 bases; junction bases not matched to a gene: 5. Germline assignment: CDR1 SGHTS and CDR2 YDEGEE. The CDR3 is 14 residues long. CDR3 sequence (DNA): TGTGCCAGCAGCTTCTGGCAGGGGGCGAATGAGCAGTTCTTC. It yields the protein CASSFWQGANEQFF.

The V and J genes are TRBV29-1 and TRBJ2-1; D is possibly TRBD2 (6 bases). The germline CDR1 and CDR2 sequences are SQVTM and ANQGSEA. Trimming cost V 3 bases and J 0 bases, with 9 bases left between them. The CDR3 consists of 14 residues. The CDR3 loop is CSVDGGFSYNEQFF. The CDR3 coding sequence is TGCAGCGTTGACGGGGGATTCTCCTACAATGAGCAGTTCTTC.

The chain joins TRBV5-5 to TRBJ1-2; D unresolved. Trimming left V 2 bases short and J 8 bases short, with 4 bases between. Germline CDR1 reads SGHKS; CDR2 reads YYEKEE (reference sequence). The length of the CDR3 is 10 residues. In DNA, the CDR3 is TGTGCCAGCAGCTTTGGCGGCTACACCTTC. Its translation: CASSFGGYTF.

This sequence joins TRBV7-6 and TRBJ2-1; 14 bases map to TRBD2. The CDR3 is 14 residues long. V lost 5 bases to trimming and J lost 13 bases; unmatched junction nucleotides: 7. Germline lookup yields CDR1 SGHVS and CDR2 FNYEAQ. CDR3 in DNA: TGTGCCAGCAGCCCCTCGGGACTAGCGGGGGCCCAGTTCTTC. This sequence encodes CASSPSGLAGAQFF.

This clone was seen a few times. The V gene is TRBV15, the J gene TRBJ1-4; D is possibly TRBD1 (6 bases). The CDR3 totals 13 residues. Germline V gives CDR1 LNHNV, CDR2 YYDKDF (reference sequence). The V end was cut by 1 base, the J end by 7 bases, with 7 bases between. The CDR3 nucleotides are TGTGCCACCAGCAGAGGCAGGGGTGAAAAACTGTTTTTT. Its translation: CATSRGRGEKLFF.